The T cell receptor beta chain described here comes from a study of T cells in localized non-small cell lung cancer (TCRdb year 2020). Describing the broader study: The study analyzed T cell repertoires of about 230 early-stage NSCLC patients, comparing tumors and uninvolved tumor-adjacent lungs. The cohort comprised 236 treatment-naïve NSCLC patients with resected, localized lung tumors. A mean age of around 66 years was recorded for the NSCLC patients, of whom 120 to 150 were male and 107 were female.

A word on this clone: There is no known antigen for this receptor. Base-call qualities are not available, and no considerably larger clone is one nucleotide away.

The investigation overall reported the following: Because of the exploratory design, TCR variables were selected using unadjusted p-values without false-discovery rate correction. Because multi-region sequencing of the tumors was not done, intratumor heterogeneity could not be ruled out. Uninvolved tumor-adjacent lung showed the highest T cell clonality, higher than tumor, which suggests more focused antigenic responses in the adjacent lung. Longer overall survival was associated with higher T cell density in blood, whereas shorter survival was associated with higher clonality in adjacent lung. Of the top 100 tumor clones, a median of about 53 were detected in paired uninvolved adjacent lung; 28 were also among that lung's top 100.

At diagnosis, peripheral blood, uninvolved tumor-adjacent lung and tumor were collected and were preserved as a mix of fresh-frozen and FFPE material. For TCR repertoire profiling, blood samples were analyzed in the form of peripheral blood mononuclear cells. In the germline V gene, CDR1 corresponds to SNHLY and CDR2 to FYNNEI. The CDR3 has 16 amino acids, counting the end cysteine and phenylalanine. The entry retains the CDR3 DNA only, 48 bases that are in frame from base 1. Trimming accounts for 1 base at V and 1 base at J, while the number of junction bases matched to no gene is 1. The immunoSEQ Assay was used to sequence TCR beta CDR3 regions from DNA. As for how the authors treated the data: T cell density was computed as TCR beta template counts normalized to usable DNA estimated by amplifying housekeeping genes. Richness was estimated with the preseqR package, extrapolating to 400,000 templates for PBMC samples and 120,000 templates for tissue samples. Clonality was defined by subtracting Pielou's evenness from one. To identify tissue-enriched TCRs, differential abundance testing was run on productive amino-acid clonotypes with a minimum total count of 5 and an alpha of 0.1. Repertoire overlap between compartments was quantified with the Jaccard Index and Morisita Overlap Index. GLIPH clustered TCR beta CDR3s with public tetramer-defined viral CDR3s; viral motifs required at least three viral sequences plus V-gene enrichment. In TCRdb, the immuneACCESS table is reduced to in-frame sequences with V and J assigned. These tables do not hold every clone; where another copy was compared, an unresolved V gene accounts for under half, and the others remain unexplained. Clonal size and the V and J genes are those of that table, whereas D and trimming came from the DNA. The sample yields 10,000 to 15,000 clones; about 80% were counted once. In total, the top ten clones hold under 30% of the sample.

The source material was peripheral blood, sampled before any cancer treatment. The sequence derives from a male donor at least 60 years old with stage I squamous cell lung carcinoma. The chain is assembled from TRBV2 and TRBJ2-2, with TRBD2 matching 9 junction bases. The CDR3 corresponds to CASSEETSGNTGELFF. The sequenced DNA: TGTGCCAGCAGTGAAGAGACTAGCGGGAACACCGGGGAGCTGTTTTTT.